The 7 T cell receptor beta chains listed next were all sequenced from one sample in a study of monozygotic twins with cystic fibrosis. Here immunoSEQ multiplex PCR was the method, and the copy in TCRdb shows in-frame clones only, minus some. Of fewer than 15,000 clones in the sample, approximately 98% were seen once. The material sequenced was blood. All receptors come from a girl aged 2 to 10 with cystic fibrosis.

The genes are TRBV7-9 and TRBJ2-7; D ambiguous. The CDR3 runs 12 residues. The ends were cut back, 4 bases at V and 3 bases at J, with 7 bases in the middle. Germline V gene lookup returns CDR1 SEHNR and CDR2 FQNEAQ (reference sequence). The CDR3 here is CASSSLDYEQYF. CDR3 sequence (DNA): TGTGCCAGCAGCTCTTTAGACTACGAGCAGTACTTC.

The chain joins TRBV2 to TRBJ2-1; 10 bases align to TRBD1. Germline CDR1 is SNHLY and CDR2 is FYNNEI. The CDR3 is 15 amino acids. After removal of 4 bases from V and 4 bases from J, the junction contained 4 bases not matched to a gene. The CDR3 region is CASSVTGGAYNEQFF. CDR3 DNA sequence: TGTGCCAGCAGTGTGACAGGGGGCGCGTACAATGAGCAGTTCTTC.

The chain is built from TRBV6-1 and TRBJ1-1; D perhaps matches TRBD1 (6 bases). The germline gives CDR1 MNHNS, CDR2 SASEGT. The CDR3 spans 18 residues. The V and J ends lost 4 bases and 5 bases respectively, with 26 bases between them. The CDR3 region has the DNA TGTGCCAGCAGTGTACCCGGGGGGGCAAGGGGGTTTAGTACTGAAGCTTTCTTT. Protein product: CASSVPGGARGFSTEAFF.

The chain links TRBV5-4 to TRBJ2-7, with 13 bases that match TRBD2. Unmatched junction bases numbered 6, after V lost 4 bases and J lost 2 bases. Germline V lookup: CDR1 SGHNT, CDR2 YYREEE (reference sequence). The CDR3 is made up of 16 amino acids. CDR3 bases: TGTGCCAGCAGCCTACTAGCGGGAGGGAGTCCCTACGAGCAGTACTTC. Translation gives CASSLLAGGSPYEQYF.

The V gene is TRBV13, the J gene TRBJ2-3, with 15 bases matching TRBD2. The CDR3 consists of 17 residues. From germline, CDR1 is PRHDT and CDR2 FYEKMQ (reference sequence). Trimming cost V 4 bases and J 3 bases; bases outside gene matches: 5. The CDR3 spells CASSSGLAGGETDTQYF. DNA for the CDR3: TGTGCCAGCAGCTCGGGACTAGCGGGGGGAGAAACAGATACGCAGTATTTT.

The chain employs TRBV5-6 and TRBJ1-2; 8 bases match TRBD1. Germline V gene data show CDR1 as SGHDT and CDR2 as YYEEEE. The CDR3 spans 15 residues. Unmatched junction bases numbered 9, after V lost 3 bases and J lost 5 bases. CDR3 residues: CASSSGTGSQYGYTF. In DNA form, the CDR3 reads TGTGCCAGCAGCTCCGGGACAGGTTCCCAATATGGCTACACCTTC. Using reference TRBV5-6 and TRBJ1-2 for the parts outside the CDR3, the full variable domain is DAGVTQSPTHLIKTRGQQVTLRCSPKSGHDTVSWYQQALGQGPQFIFQYYEEEERQRGNFPDRFSGHQFPNYSSELNVNALLLGDSALYLCASSSGTGSQYGYTFGSGTRLTVV.

This rearrangement joins TRBV29-1 to TRBJ2-1; D might be TRBD1 or TRBD2, each matching 5 bases. Trimming left V 3 bases short and J 4 bases short, with 10 bases between. Germline V lookup: CDR1 SQVTM, CDR2 ANQGSEA. The CDR3 covers 13 residues. CDR3 DNA sequence: TGCAGCGTTGATTCGGGGCAGTACAATGAGCAGTTCTTC. Translating gives CSVDSGQYNEQFF.